One T cell receptor beta chain is described in this entry. Antigen specificity is unknown. Gene names denote mouse genes. The read gets to within 1 residue of the CDR3 end, and the germline J gene fills in the rest. V lost 2 bases, J lost 2 bases, and 7 bases lay in between. The CDR3 runs 13 residues. Germline assignment: CDR1 SGHLS and CDR2 HYDKME. Time point: mouse harvest day 14 after allogeneic transplant. The graft held 10^6 splenic CD5+ T cells and 10^7 T-cell-depleted bone marrow cells. This record belongs to a study of tissue T cells after allogeneic stem cell transplantation. Study-wide findings and caveats: TCR repertoires tracked anatomic similarity, regardless of disease or transplant status. Few T cell clones were shared across patients, but motif clusters showed tissue-specific shared signatures.

CDR3 sequences, V/J genes, frequencies and template counts came from survey-depth TCRbeta sequencing. Libraries were prepared by immunoSEQ multiplex PCR; TCRdb keeps only in-frame clonotypes and omits some of them. The table records about 4,600 clones, around 49% of them present only once. The sample consisted of lymph node tissue. The receptor comes from a female BALB/c mouse given C57BL/6 T cells with graft-versus-host disease after an allogeneic hematopoietic cell transplant. This chain links TRBV12-2 with TRBJ2-4, with unresolved D. The CDR3: CASSRQNQNTLYF. CDR3 bases read: TGTGCCAGCTCTCGACAAAATCAAAACACCTTGTAC.